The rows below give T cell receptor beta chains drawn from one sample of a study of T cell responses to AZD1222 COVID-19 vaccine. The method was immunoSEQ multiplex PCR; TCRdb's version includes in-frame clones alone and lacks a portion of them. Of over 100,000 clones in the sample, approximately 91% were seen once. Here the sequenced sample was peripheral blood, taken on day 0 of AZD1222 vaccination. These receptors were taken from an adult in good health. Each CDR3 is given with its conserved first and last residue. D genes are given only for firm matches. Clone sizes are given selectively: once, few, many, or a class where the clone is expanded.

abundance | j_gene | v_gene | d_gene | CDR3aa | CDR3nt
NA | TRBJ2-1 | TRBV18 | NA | CASSPTQNAGQFF | TGTGCCAGCTCGCCGACCCAGAACGCCGGGCAGTTCTTC
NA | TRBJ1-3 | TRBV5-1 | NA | CASSFQAGNTIYF | TGCGCCAGCAGCTTTCAAGCTGGAAACACCATATATTTT
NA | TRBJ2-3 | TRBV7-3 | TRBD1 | CASSLFEGAGTDTQYF | TGTGCCAGCAGCTTATTCGAGGGGGCCGGAACAGATACGCAGTATTTT
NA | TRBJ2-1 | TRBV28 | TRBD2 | CASSPGTSFNNEQFF | TGTGCCAGCAGCCCCGGGACTAGCTTCAATAACGAGCAGTTCTTC
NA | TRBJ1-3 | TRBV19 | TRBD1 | CASMTGLNSGNTIYF | TGTGCCAGCATGACAGGGTTAAACTCTGGAAACACCATATATTTT
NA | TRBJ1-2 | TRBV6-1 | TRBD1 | CASRDRGYYGYTF | TGTGCCAGCAGGGACAGGGGATACTATGGCTACACCTTC
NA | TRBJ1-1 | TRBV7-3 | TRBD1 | CASRTAGQLNTEAFF | TGTGCCAGCAGGACCGCGGGACAGTTGAACACTGAAGCTTTCTTT
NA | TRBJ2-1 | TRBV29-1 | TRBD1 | CSVEATGGVYNEQFF | TGCAGCGTTGAGGCGACAGGGGGCGTCTACAATGAGCAGTTCTTC
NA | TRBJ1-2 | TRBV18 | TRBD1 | CASSSTGVGANYGYTF | TGTGCCAGCTCGTCTACAGGGGTCGGAGCTAACTATGGCTACACCTTC
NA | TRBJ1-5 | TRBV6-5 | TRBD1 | CASRGTGEGYQPQHF | TGTGCCAGCAGGGGGACAGGGGAGGGCTATCAGCCCCAGCATTTT
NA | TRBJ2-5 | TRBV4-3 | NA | CASSLGTHVRETQYF | TGCGCCAGCAGCCTCGGGACTCATGTCCGAGAGACCCAGTACTTC
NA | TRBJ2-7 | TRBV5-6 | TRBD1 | CASSLGDRVHEQYF | TGTGCCAGCAGCTTGGGGGACAGGGTCCACGAGCAGTACTTC
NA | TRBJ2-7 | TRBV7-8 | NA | CASSHLSYRLLSLQPYEQYF | TGTGCCAGCAGCCACCTTTCGTACAGGTTATTATCCCTTCAACCGTACGAGCAGTACTTC
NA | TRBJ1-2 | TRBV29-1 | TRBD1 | CSVWTGHSYGYTF | TGCAGCGTGTGGACAGGGCACTCCTATGGCTACACCTTC
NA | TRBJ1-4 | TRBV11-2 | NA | CATRDPSETNEKLFF | TGTGCCACCAGAGATCCAAGCGAAACTAATGAAAAACTGTTTTTT
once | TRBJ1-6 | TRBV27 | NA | CASSLSTVRSSYNSPLHF | TGTGCCAGCAGTTTATCGACGGTCAGGAGCTCCTATAATTCACCCCTCCACTTT
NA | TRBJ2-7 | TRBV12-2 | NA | CASRLRPRAVEGESSYEQYF | TGTGCAAGTCGCTTGAGGCCTAGAGCCGTCGAGGGGGAAAGCTCCTACGAGCAGTACTTC
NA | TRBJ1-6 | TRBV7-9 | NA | CASSLGQGFSPLHF | TGTGCCAGCAGCTTAGGCCAGGGTTTCTCACCCCTCCACTTT
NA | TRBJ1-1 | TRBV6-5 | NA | CASSYLPPRNTEAFF | TGTGCCAGCAGTTACTTGCCCCCCCGGAACACTGAAGCTTTCTTT
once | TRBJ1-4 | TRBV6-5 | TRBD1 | CASSSLTGAKSEKLFF | TGTGCCAGCAGTTCCCTGACAGGGGCGAAGTCTGAAAAACTGTTTTTT
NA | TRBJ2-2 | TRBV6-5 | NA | CASSPEGRAGELFF | TGTGCCAGCAGCCCCGAGGGTCGGGCCGGGGAGCTGTTTTTT
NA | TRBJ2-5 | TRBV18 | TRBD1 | CASLPQGAAKETQYF | TGTGCCAGCTTACCACAGGGGGCGGCCAAAGAGACCCAGTACTTC
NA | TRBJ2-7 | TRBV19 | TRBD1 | CASSLRGTGSTHEQYF | TGTGCCAGTAGTCTACGAGGGACAGGGAGTACCCACGAGCAGTACTTC
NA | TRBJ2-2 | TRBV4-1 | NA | CASSTRQGLMGGELFF | TGCGCCAGCAGCACCCGCCAGGGGCTGATGGGCGGGGAGCTGTTTTTT
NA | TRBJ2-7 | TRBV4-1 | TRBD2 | CASSQRAGDSYEQYF | TGCGCCAGCAGCCAAAGAGCGGGGGACTCCTACGAGCAGTACTTC
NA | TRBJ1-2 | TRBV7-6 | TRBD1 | CASSPGTGLNYGYTF | TGTGCCAGCAGCCCAGGGACAGGGCTGAACTATGGCTACACCTTC
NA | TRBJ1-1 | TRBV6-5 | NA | CASIGEDTEAFF | TGTGCCAGCATCGGGGAGGACACTGAAGCTTTCTTT
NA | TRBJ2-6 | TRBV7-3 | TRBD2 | CASSLIGTSGGRYSGANVLTF | TGTGCCAGCAGCTTAATAGGGACTAGCGGGGGGCGATACTCTGGGGCCAACGTCCTGACTTTC
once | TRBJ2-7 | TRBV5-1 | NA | CASTSTGLEQYF | TGCGCCAGTACGTCTACAGGGCTCGAGCAGTACTTC
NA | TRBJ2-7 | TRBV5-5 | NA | CASSYGQTPGEQYF | TGTGCCAGCAGTTACGGGCAGACCCCGGGAGAGCAGTACTTC
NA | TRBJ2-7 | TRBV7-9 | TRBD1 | CASSPRDRGFYEQYF | TGTGCCAGCAGCCCACGGGACAGGGGTTTCTACGAGCAGTACTTC
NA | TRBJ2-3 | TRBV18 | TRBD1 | CASSPRRQGASTSTDTQYF | TGTGCCAGCTCACCACGAAGACAGGGGGCTTCCACTAGCACAGATACGCAGTATTTT
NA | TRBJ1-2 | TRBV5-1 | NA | CASSLGDREPGYTF | TGCGCCAGCAGCTTGGGGGACCGAGAACCTGGCTACACCTTC
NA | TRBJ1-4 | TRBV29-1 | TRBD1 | CSVVWDRSAEKLFF | TGCAGCGTTGTATGGGACAGGAGTGCGGAAAAACTGTTTTTT
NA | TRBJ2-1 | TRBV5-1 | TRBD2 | CASSSQTSGGTYNEQFF | TGCGCCAGCAGCTCACAGACTAGCGGGGGGACTTACAATGAGCAGTTCTTC
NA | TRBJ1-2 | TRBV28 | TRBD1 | CASSTPQGVRENTF | TGTGCCAGCAGTACTCCACAGGGGGTTCGCGAGAACACCTTC
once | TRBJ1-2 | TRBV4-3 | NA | CASSQDGPYGYTF | TGCGCCAGCAGCCAAGATGGCCCCTATGGCTACACCTTC
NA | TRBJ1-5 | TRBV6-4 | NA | CASSLQAEGQPQHF | TGTGCCAGCAGCCTACAGGCGGAGGGTCAGCCCCAGCATTTT
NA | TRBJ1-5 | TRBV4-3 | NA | CASSHIRDVCNQPQHF | TGCGCCAGCAGCCACATACGGGACGTTTGCAATCAGCCCCAGCATTTT
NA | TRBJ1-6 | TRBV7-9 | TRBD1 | CASSGDRYNSPLHF | TGTGCCAGCTCCGGGGACAGATATAATTCACCCCTCCACTTT
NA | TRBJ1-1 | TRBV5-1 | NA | CASSLEQAGYTEAFF | TGCGCCAGCAGCTTGGAGCAGGCTGGGTACACTGAAGCTTTCTTT
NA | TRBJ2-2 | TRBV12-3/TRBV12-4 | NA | CASSLGTGELFF | TGTGCCAGCAGTTTAGGCACCGGGGAGCTGTTTTTT
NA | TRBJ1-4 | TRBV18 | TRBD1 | CASSPRDRVVGKLFF | TGTGCCAGCTCACCTCGGGACAGGGTTGTCGGAAAACTGTTTTTT
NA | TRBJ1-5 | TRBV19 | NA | CASSSGTVSNQPQHF | TGTGCCAGTAGTAGCGGGACGGTCAGCAATCAGCCCCAGCATTTT
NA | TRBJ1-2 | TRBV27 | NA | CASSLSVGVYGYTF | TGTGCCAGCAGTTTATCAGTGGGGGTCTATGGCTACACCTTC
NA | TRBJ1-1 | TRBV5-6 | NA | CASSLVGGRTEAFF | TGTGCCAGCAGCTTGGTGGGGGGGAGGACTGAAGCTTTCTTT
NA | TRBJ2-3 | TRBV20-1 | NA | CSASYRGSSGDTQYF | TGCAGTGCTAGTTACCGGGGGTCCTCGGGAGATACGCAGTATTTT
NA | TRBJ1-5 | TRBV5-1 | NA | CASRRGVDNQPQHF | TGCGCCAGCAGACGTGGGGTGGACAATCAGCCCCAGCATTTT
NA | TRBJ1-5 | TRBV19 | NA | CASVGWVGNSNQPQHF | TGTGCCAGCGTCGGTTGGGTGGGGAATAGCAATCAGCCCCAGCATTTT